This TCR beta chain was recovered during a study of blood T cell repertoires in COVID-19. The J segment lost 5 bases and the V segment lost 0 bases, leaving 10 bases of the junction unmatched. There are 17 residues in the CDR3. Germline V CDR1 and CDR2: SGHNT, YENEEA. Repertoires were generated with immunoSEQ multiplex PCR, while TCRdb's copy carries only in-frame clones and drops some. This table holds over 300,000 clones, around nine tenths found once. Cohort assignment relied on participant-reported clinical history. Before being deemed recovered, Cohort 3 donors had two negative PCRs, clearance, or symptom resolution.

Sequencing input: PBMCs or T cells enriched from blood (not recorded which). This clonotype was sampled from a woman aged 40 to 55 who had recovered from COVID-19. This chain uses TRBV11-3 with TRBJ2-3; 8 nucleotides line up with TRBD2. The chain's CDR3 is CASSLDPWREVQDTQYF. The CDR3 bases are TGTGCCAGCAGCTTAGATCCCTGGCGGGAGGTGCAAGATACGCAGTATTTT.